This T cell receptor beta chain was sequenced in a study of siplizumab effects on memory and regulatory T cells. Study-wide results and caveats: A mean of approximately 69% of mappable alloreactive CD4+ clones were Treg-derived with siplizumab, compared with 25% to 30% in controls. Naive T cells were seemingly more diverse than memory cells, and major contributions to the alloresponse seemed to be made by them. Only a minority of proliferating CD4+ or CD8+ clones had an assignable naive or memory phenotype, with roughly 80-96% lacking one.

CDR3 length equals 15 residues. Germline-derived CDR1 and CDR2 are SGHNT and YYREEE (reference sequence). V was pared by 4 bases and J by 3 bases, with 16 bases between. The assay was immunoSEQ multiplex PCR, and TCRdb's table has in-frame clones only and misses some. The repertoire holds about 100,000 clones, with 91% as singletons. Details on this clone: Its antigen is as yet unknown.

The material sequenced was CD4+ T cells sorted from blood. The chain joins TRBV5-4 to TRBJ1-2; possible D gene TRBD1, 5 bases. This TCR derives from a human donor in good health. Some clones in this sample may be carry-over from other donors' samples. The CDR3 region is CASSPRGGGDYGYTF. The DNA for the CDR3 is TGTGCCAGCAGCCCCCGGGGAGGAGGGGACTATGGCTACACCTTC.